A single T cell receptor beta chain is shown here with its context. This CDR3 has 14 amino acids. Germline assignment: CDR1 SGHTA and CDR2 FQGTGA. The V gene end was trimmed by 3 bases and the J gene end by 9 bases; junction bases not matched to a gene: 6. The sort gate was single viable CD3+CD4+CD8-CD45RO+ cells for memory CD4+ T cells. CD4+ T cells were isolated by positive magnetic selection. TCRdb's copy holds only in-frame clones and misses some; the assay was immunoSEQ multiplex PCR. The sample holds approximately 61,000 clones; about 78% are singletons and the top ten take 0.53%. The entry originates in a study of memory CD4+ T cells and cytomegalovirus serostatus. Study details: Of the healthy Belgian adults, 9 were CMV seropositive and around 22 seronegative.

Sequenced material: memory CD4+ T cells from blood. The chain links TRBV7-3 to TRBJ2-1, with TRBD2 matching 9 bases. The sequence was collected from an adult in good health and CMV-seronegative. Some clones in this sample may be carry-over from other donors' samples. The CDR3 sequence is CASSFLGGRGEQFF. CDR3 nucleotides: TGTGCCAGCAGCTTCCTGGGCGGGAGGGGTGAGCAGTTCTTC.